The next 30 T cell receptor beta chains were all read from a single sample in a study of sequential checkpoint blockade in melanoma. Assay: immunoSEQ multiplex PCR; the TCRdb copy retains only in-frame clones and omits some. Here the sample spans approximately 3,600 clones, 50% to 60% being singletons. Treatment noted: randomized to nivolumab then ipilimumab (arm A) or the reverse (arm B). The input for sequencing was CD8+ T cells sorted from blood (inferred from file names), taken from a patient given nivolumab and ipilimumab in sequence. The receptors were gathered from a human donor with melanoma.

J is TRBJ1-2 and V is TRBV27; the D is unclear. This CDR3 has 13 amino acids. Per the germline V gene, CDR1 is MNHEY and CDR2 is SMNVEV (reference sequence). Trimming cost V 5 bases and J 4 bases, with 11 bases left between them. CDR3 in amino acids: CASSPTAGYGYTF. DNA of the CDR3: TGTGCCAGCAGTCCCACGGCAGGCTATGGCTACACCTTC.

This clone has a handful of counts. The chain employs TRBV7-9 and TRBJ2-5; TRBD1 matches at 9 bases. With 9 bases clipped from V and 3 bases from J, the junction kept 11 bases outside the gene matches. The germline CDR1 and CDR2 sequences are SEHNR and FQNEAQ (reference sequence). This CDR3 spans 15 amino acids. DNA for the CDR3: TGTGCCAGTCTCAGGGGGACAGGGCCCAAAGAGACCCAGTACTTC. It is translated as CASLRGTGPKETQYF. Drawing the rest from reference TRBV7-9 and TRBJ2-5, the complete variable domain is DTGVSQNPRHKITKRGQNVTFRCDPISEHNRLYWYRQTLGQGPEFLTYFQNEAQLEKSRLLSDRFSAERPKGSFSTLEIQRTEQGDSAMYLCASLRGTGPKETQYFGPGTRLLVL.

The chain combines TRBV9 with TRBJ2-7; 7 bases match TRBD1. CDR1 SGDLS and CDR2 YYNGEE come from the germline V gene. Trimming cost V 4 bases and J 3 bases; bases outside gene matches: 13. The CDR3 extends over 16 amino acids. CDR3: CASSQDSWAGGYEQYF. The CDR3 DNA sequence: TGTGCCAGCAGCCAAGATTCGTGGGCAGGGGGCTACGAGCAGTACTTC.

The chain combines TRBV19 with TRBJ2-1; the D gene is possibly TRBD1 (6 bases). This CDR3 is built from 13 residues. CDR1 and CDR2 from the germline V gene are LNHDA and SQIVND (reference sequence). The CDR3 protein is CVNGAGDYNEQFF. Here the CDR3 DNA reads TGTGTTAACGGGGCAGGGGATTACAATGAGCAGTTCTTC.

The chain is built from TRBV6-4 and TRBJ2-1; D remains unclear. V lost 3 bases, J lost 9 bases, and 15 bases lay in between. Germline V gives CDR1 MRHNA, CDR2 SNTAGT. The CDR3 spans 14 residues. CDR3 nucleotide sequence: TGTGCCAGCAGTGATAGTCATAGCCTGAGTGAGCAGTTCTTC. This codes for CASSDSHSLSEQFF.

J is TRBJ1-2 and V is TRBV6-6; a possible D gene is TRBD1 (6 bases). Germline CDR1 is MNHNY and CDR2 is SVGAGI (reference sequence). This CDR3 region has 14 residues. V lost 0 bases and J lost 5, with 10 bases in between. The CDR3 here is CASSYSGQRYGYTF. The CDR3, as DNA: TGTGCCAGCAGTTACTCAGGACAGAGATATGGCTACACCTTC.

CDR3 sequence: CATSSRGLAGDYEQYF. In DNA, the CDR3 is TGTGCCACCAGCAGCCGCGGACTAGCGGGGGACTACGAGCAGTACTTC. This chain links TRBV15 with TRBJ2-7, with 13 bases that match TRBD2. This CDR3 is 16 amino acids long. The J segment lost 3 bases and the V segment lost 3 bases, leaving 5 bases of the junction unmatched. CDR1 is LNHNV, CDR2 YYDKDF, per germline (reference sequence).

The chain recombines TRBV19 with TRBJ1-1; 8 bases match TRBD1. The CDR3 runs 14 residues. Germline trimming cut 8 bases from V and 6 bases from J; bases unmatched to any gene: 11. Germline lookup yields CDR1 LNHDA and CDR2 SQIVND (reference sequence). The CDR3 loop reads CASADRAAIPEAFF. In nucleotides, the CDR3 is TGTGCCAGTGCGGACAGGGCGGCGATCCCTGAAGCTTTCTTT.

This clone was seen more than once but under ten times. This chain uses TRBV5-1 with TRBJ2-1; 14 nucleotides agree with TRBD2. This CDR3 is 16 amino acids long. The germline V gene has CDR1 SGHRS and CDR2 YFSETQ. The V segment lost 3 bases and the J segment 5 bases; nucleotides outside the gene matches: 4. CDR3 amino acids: CASSSGLAGVNNEQFF. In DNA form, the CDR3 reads TGCGCCAGCAGCTCGGGACTAGCGGGGGTAAACAATGAGCAGTTCTTC.

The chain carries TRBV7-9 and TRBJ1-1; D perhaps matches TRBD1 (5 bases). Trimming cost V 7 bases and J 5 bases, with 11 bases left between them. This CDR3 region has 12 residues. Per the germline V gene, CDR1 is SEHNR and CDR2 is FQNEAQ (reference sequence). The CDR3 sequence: CASTVGGTEAFF. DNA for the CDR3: TGTGCCAGCACCGTTGGGGGGACTGAAGCTTTCTTT. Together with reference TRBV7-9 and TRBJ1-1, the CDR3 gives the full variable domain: DTGVSQNPRHKITKRGQNVTFRCDPISEHNRLYWYRQTLGQGPEFLTYFQNEAQLEKSRLLSDRFSAERPKGSFSTLEIQRTEQGDSAMYLCASTVGGTEAFFGQGTRLTVV.

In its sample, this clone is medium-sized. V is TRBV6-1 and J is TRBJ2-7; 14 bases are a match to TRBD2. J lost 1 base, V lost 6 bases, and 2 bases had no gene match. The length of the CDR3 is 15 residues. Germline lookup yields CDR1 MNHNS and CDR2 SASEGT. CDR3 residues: CASRTSGGESYEQYF. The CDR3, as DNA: TGTGCCAGCAGGACTAGCGGGGGGGAGTCCTACGAGCAGTACTTC.

CDR3 region: CASSGTSGSNEQFF. In DNA form, the CDR3 reads TGTGCCAGCAGTGGGACTAGCGGGAGCAATGAGCAGTTCTTC. The chain combines TRBV6-4 with TRBJ2-1; 13 positions agree with TRBD2. The CDR3 spans 14 residues. V lost 4 bases to trimming and J lost 6 bases; unmatched junction nucleotides: 0. Germline CDR1 reads MRHNA; CDR2 reads SNTAGT.

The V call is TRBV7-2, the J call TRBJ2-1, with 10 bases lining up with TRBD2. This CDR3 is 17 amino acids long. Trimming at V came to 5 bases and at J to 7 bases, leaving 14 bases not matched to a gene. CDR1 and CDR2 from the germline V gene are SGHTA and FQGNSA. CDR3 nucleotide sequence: TGTGCCAGCAGCCCGGGACTAGCGAATTATCCGGCGAATGAGCAGTTCTTC. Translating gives CASSPGLANYPANEQFF.

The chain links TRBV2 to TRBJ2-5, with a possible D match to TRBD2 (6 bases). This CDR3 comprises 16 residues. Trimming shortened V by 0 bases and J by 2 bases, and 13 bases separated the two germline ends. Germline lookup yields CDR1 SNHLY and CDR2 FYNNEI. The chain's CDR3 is CASSEAGGWFQETQYF. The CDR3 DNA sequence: TGTGCCAGCAGTGAAGCGGGGGGTTGGTTTCAAGAGACCCAGTACTTC. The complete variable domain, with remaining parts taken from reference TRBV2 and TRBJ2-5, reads EPEVTQTPSHQVTQMGQEVILRCVPISNHLYFYWYRQILGQKVEFLVSFYNNEISEKSEIFDDQFSVERPDGSNFTLKIRSTKLEDSAMYFCASSEAGGWFQETQYFGPGTRLLVL.

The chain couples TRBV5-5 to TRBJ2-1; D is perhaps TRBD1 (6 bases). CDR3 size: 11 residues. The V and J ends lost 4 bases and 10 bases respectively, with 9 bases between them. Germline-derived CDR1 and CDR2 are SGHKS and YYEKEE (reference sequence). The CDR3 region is CASSQGSEQFF. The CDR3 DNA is TGTGCCAGCAGCCAGGGGAGCGAGCAGTTCTTC.

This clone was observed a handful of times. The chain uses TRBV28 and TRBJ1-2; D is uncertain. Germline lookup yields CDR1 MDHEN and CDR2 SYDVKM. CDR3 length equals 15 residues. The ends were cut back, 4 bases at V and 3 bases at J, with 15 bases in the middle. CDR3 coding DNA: TGTGCCAGCAGTTCCAACGGTCGGGTGTACTATGGCTACACCTTC. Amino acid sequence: CASSSNGRVYYGYTF.

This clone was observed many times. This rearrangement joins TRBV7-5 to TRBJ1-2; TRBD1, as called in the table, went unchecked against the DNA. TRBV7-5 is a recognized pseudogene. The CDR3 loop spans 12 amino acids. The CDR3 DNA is TGTGCCAGCAGCTTAGCGCAGTATGGCTACACCTTC. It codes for CASSLAQYGYTF.

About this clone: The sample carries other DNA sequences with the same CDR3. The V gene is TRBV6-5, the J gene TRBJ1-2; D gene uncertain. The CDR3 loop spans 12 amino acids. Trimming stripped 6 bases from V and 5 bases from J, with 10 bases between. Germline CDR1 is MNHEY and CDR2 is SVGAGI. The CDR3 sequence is CASSLRRYGYTF. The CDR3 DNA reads TGTGCCAGCAGCCTTCGTCGTTATGGCTACACCTTC.

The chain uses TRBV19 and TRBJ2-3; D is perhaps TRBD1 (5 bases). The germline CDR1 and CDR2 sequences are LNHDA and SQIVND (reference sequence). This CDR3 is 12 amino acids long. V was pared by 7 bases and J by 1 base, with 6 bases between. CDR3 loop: CASTQGTDTQYF. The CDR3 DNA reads TGTGCCAGTACACAGGGCACAGATACGCAGTATTTT.

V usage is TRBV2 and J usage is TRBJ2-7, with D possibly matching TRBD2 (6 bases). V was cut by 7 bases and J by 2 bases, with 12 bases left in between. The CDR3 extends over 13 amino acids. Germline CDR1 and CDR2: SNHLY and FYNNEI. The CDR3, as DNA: TGTGCCAGCATGGGTAGCGGCCCCTACGAGCAGTACTTC. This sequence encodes CASMGSGPYEQYF.

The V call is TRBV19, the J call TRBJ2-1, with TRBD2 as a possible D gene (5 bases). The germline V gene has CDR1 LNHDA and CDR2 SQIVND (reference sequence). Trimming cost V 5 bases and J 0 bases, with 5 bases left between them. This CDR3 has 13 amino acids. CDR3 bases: TGTGCCAGTAGTGGGAGCTCCTACAATGAGCAGTTCTTC. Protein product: CASSGSSYNEQFF.

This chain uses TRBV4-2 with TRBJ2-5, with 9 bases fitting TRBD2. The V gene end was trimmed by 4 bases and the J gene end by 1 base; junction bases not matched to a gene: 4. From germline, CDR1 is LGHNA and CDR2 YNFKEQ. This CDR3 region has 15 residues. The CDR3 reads CASSPRRGGQETQYF. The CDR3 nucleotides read TGTGCCAGCAGCCCGAGGCGGGGGGGCCAAGAGACCCAGTACTTC.

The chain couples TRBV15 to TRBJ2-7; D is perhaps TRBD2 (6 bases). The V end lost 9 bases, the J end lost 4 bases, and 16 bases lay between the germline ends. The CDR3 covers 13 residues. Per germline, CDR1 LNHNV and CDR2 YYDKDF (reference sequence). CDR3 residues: CATGTGDSYEQYF. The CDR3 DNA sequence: TGTGCCACAGGGACGGGAGATTCTTACGAGCAGTACTTC.

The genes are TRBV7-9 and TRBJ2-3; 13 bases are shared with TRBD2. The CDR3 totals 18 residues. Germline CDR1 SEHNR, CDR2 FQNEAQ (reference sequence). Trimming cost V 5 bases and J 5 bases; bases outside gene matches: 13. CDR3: CASSVGLAGTSRLDTQYF. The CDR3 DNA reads TGTGCCAGCAGCGTGGGACTAGCGGGAACCAGTCGATTAGATACGCAGTATTTT.

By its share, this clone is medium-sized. The CDR3 DNA reads as TGTGCCAGCAGCTTATTGGCAGGGGGTTACACTGAAGCTTTCTTT. Encoded protein: CASSLLAGGYTEAFF. The V call is TRBV7-9, the J call TRBJ1-1; TRBD1 matches 7 bases. V shed 2 bases and J 3 bases; nucleotides not matched to a gene: 6. Germline V gene lookup returns CDR1 SEHNR and CDR2 FQNEAQ (reference sequence). The CDR3 is made up of 15 amino acids.

CDR3 bases: TGTGCCAGCAGCTTAGGAGGCCGGGGGTACAATGAGCAGTTCTTC. Translating it yields CASSLGGRGYNEQFF. The V call is TRBV7-7, the J call TRBJ2-1, with a weak D call TRBD2 (6 bases). The CDR3 consists of 15 residues. V was clipped by 1 base and J by 4 bases, with 11 bases between them. Looked up from germline, CDR1 is SSHAT and CDR2 is FNYEAQ (reference sequence). The variable domain in full, completed from reference TRBV7-7 and TRBJ2-1, reads GAGVSQSPRYKVTKRGQDVTLRCDPISSHATLYWYQQALGQGPEFLTYFNYEAQPDKSGLPSDRFSAERPEGSISTLTIQRTEQRDSAMYRCASSLGGRGYNEQFFGPGTRLTVL.

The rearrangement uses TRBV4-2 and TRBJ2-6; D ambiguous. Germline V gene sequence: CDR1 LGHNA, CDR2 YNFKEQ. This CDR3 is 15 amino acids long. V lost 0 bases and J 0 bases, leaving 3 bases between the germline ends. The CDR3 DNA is TGTGCCAGCAGCCAAGATAACTCTGGGGCCAACGTCCTGACTTTC. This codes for CASSQDNSGANVLTF.

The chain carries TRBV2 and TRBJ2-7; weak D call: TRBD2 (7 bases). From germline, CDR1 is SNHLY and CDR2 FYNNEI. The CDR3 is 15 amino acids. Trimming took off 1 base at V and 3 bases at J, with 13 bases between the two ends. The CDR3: CASSEGGGGGYEQYF. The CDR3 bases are TGTGCCAGCAGTGAAGGAGGAGGGGGGGGCTACGAGCAGTACTTC.

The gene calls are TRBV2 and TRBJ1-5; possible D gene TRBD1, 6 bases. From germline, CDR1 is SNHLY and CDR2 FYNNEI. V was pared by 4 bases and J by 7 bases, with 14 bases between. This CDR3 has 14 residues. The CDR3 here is CASSGDQGLQPQHF. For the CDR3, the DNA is TGTGCCAGCAGTGGAGACCAGGGGTTGCAGCCCCAGCATTTT.

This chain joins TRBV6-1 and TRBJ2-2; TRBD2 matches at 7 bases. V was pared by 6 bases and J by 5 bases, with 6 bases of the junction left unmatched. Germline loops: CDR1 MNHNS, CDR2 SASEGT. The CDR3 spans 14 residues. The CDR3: CASRPGGETGELFF. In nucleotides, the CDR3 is TGTGCCAGCAGGCCGGGAGGTGAGACCGGGGAGCTGTTTTTT.